A selection of T cell receptor beta chains follows, all from one sample in a study of cytomegalovirus exposure and HLA in healthy donors. This table comes from immunoSEQ multiplex PCR, and its TCRdb copy is limited to in-frame clones, with some not included. The repertoire includes some 110,000 clones, approximately 90% of them detected once, and less than 2% sits in the top ten. Source material: PBMCs. The receptors derive from a woman aged 18 to 35 in good health and CMV-seropositive. Both conserved end residues are part of each CDR3. D genes are given only for firm matches. Some rows have no size entry. The others give once, few or many, or a class for an expanded clone.

>NA|TRBJ1-5|TRBD1|TRBV18
TGTGCCAGCTCACCTCCGACAGGGAGAGATCAGCCCCAGCATTTT
CASSPPTGRDQPQHF
>NA|TRBJ1-5|TRBD1|TRBV18
TGTGCCAGCCCGTCTCCCGCCGGGACAGCTTTAACCTGGGGGATCTATAGCAATCAGCCCCAGCATTTT
CASPSPAGTALTWGIYSNQPQHF
>NA|TRBJ2-1|TRBD2|TRBV6-4
TGTGCCAGCAGTGACGGGACTAGCGTTTCGGGTGAGCAGTTCTTC
CASSDGTSVSGEQFF
>once|TRBJ2-2|NA|TRBV4-1
TGCGCCAGCAGCCAAGTTCCCGGGGGAGTCACCGGGGAGCTGTTTTTT
CASSQVPGGVTGELFF
>NA|TRBJ1-1|TRBD1|TRBV5-1
TGCGCCAGCAGCTTGTCCGGGACAGGGTTGACTGAAGCTTTCTTT
CASSLSGTGLTEAFF
>NA|TRBJ2-3|NA|TRBV29-1
TGCAGCGTTGGCGGGGCAGATACGCAGTATTTT
CSVGGADTQYF
>NA|TRBJ2-1|TRBD2|TRBV6-1
TGTGCCAGCAGTGAAGTGGCCGGTAGCGGGGGAGGCAATGAGCAGTTCTTC
CASSEVAGSGGGNEQFF
>NA|TRBJ2-2|NA|TRBV9
TGTGCCAGCAGCGTACACCCGGGGACGAACACCGGGGAGCTGTTTTTT
CASSVHPGTNTGELFF
>NA|TRBJ1-1|NA|TRBV27
TGTGCCAGCAGACACCCGGACAGCGCGAACACTGAAGCTTTCTTT
CASRHPDSANTEAFF
>NA|TRBJ1-2|TRBD1|TRBV6-1
TGTGCCAGCAGTGAAACCGGGACAGGGACGGGAGGCTACACCTTC
CASSETGTGTGGYTF